The 22 T cell receptor beta chains given below trace back to one sample, sequenced in a study of immune evolution from preneoplasia to lung adenocarcinoma. Using immunoSEQ multiplex PCR, the repertoire was profiled, and TCRdb retains in-frame clones only, with some absent. The sample holds about 4,700 clones, approximately 82% seen once. Sequencing used FFPE adjacent normal lung tissue. Receptors were obtained from a person aged 60 to 85 with lung adenocarcinoma.

The chain combines TRBV14 with TRBJ2-5, with 13 bases lining up with TRBD2. V was pared by 0 bases and J by 5 bases, with 6 bases of the junction left unmatched. The CDR3 covers 17 residues. Germline CDR1 is SGHDN and CDR2 is FVKESK. CDR3 in amino acids: CASSQETGTSGAETQYF. Written as DNA, the CDR3 is TGTGCCAGCAGCCAAGAAACCGGGACTAGCGGGGCCGAGACCCAGTACTTC.

This clone was detected only a few times. The chain carries TRBV10-2 and TRBJ1-5; TRBD1 might be the D (5 bases). From germline, CDR1 is WSHSY and CDR2 SAAADI. CDR3 length equals 12 residues. V lost 4 bases to trimming and J lost 7 bases, with 8 bases between them. The chain's CDR3 is CASSVGGQPQHF. CDR3 coding DNA: TGCGCCAGCAGTGTGGGGGGACAGCCCCAGCATTTT.

Details on this clone: One junction end does not reproduce the germline sequence, and a read error may be involved. This chain uses TRBV7-8 with TRBJ1-2; D may be TRBD1 (5 bases). Germline loops: CDR1 SGHVS, CDR2 FQNEAQ. This CDR3 spans 13 amino acids. The CDR3 reads CASSLLGGSVGFF. CDR3 bases: TGTGCCAGCAGCTTATTGGGGGGGTCGGTCGGCTTCTTC.

V usage is TRBV10-1 and J usage is TRBJ1-5; no firm D call. V was clipped by 0 bases and J by 0 bases, with 9 bases between them. Germline values: CDR1 WNHNN, CDR2 SYGVQD (reference sequence). The CDR3 has 16 residues. The CDR3 DNA is TGCGCCAGCAGTGAGTCGCGCAGTTATAGCAATCAGCCCCAGCATTTT. It codes for CASSESRSYSNQPQHF.

The gene calls are TRBV12-2 and TRBJ2-1; whether TRBD1, the table's D call, matches the DNA was not checked. TRBV12-2 is a pseudogene. The CDR3 sequence is 12 residues long. CDR3 in amino acids: CASRPQYNEQFF. In nucleotides, the CDR3 is TGTGCAAGTCGCCCTCAGTACAATGAGCAGTTCTTC.

This clone was counted between two and nine times. The CDR3 nucleotides read TGCGCCAGCAGGTATTTATTTGGACAGAGCCTACCCTCTAACTATGGCTACACCTTC. It is translated as CASRYLFGQSLPSNYGYTF. The genes are TRBV5-1 and TRBJ1-2; D perhaps matches TRBD1 (6 bases). The V and J ends lost 5 bases and 0 bases respectively, with 26 bases between them. Per the germline V gene, CDR1 is SGHRS and CDR2 is YFSETQ. The CDR3 consists of 19 residues. Together with reference TRBV5-1 and TRBJ1-2, the CDR3 gives the full variable domain: KAGVTQTPRYLIKTRGQQVTLSCSPISGHRSVSWYQQTPGQGLQFLFEYFSETQRNKGNFPGRFSGRQFSNSRSEMNVSTLELGDSALYLCASRYLFGQSLPSNYGYTFGSGTRLTVV.

This rearrangement joins TRBV2 to TRBJ2-7; 8 nucleotides line up with TRBD2. This CDR3 comprises 14 residues. V was clipped by 7 bases and J by 4 bases; unmatched bases: 9. The germline V gene has CDR1 SNHLY and CDR2 FYNNEI. The CDR3 region is CASKPGLVKYEQYF. The CDR3 nucleotides are TGTGCCAGCAAGCCGGGACTAGTGAAGTACGAGCAGTACTTC.

The J gene is TRBJ1-6, the V gene TRBV4-1, with D perhaps matching TRBD1 (6 bases). V dropped 0 bases and J dropped 7 bases, with 16 bases sitting between them. The CDR3 contains 17 residues. CDR1 MGHRA and CDR2 YSYEKL come from the germline V gene. The CDR3 reads CASSQDPSGAQNSPLHF. DNA of the CDR3: TGCGCCAGCAGCCAAGATCCTTCAGGGGCTCAAAATTCACCCCTCCACTTT.

This sequence joins TRBV28 and TRBJ2-5; 15 bases fit TRBD2. With V trimmed by 8 bases and J by 5 bases, 3 bases remained unmatched. The CDR3 is 14 residues long. The germline V gene encodes CDR1 MDHEN and CDR2 SYDVKM. This chain's CDR3 is CASWTSGGAETQYF. The CDR3 DNA follows: TGTGCCAGCTGGACTAGCGGGGGGGCGGAGACCCAGTACTTC.

This chain joins TRBV7-6 and TRBJ1-1; tentatively, D is TRBD1 (6 bases). Germline CDR1 is SGHVS and CDR2 is FNYEAQ. This CDR3 is 15 amino acids long. With 0 bases removed from V and 5 bases from J, the gap between germline ends came to 13 bases. The CDR3 sequence is CASSLARGGRTEAFF. CDR3 DNA sequence: TGTGCCAGCAGCTTAGCGCGAGGGGGGCGGACTGAAGCTTTCTTT.

The chain uses TRBV7-8 and TRBJ1-3; no definite D call. The V gene's germline CDR1 is SGHVS and CDR2 FQNEAQ. V dropped 4 bases and J dropped 2 bases, with 3 bases sitting between them. The length of the CDR3 is 12 residues. CDR3 region: CASSSAGNTIYF. The CDR3 nucleotides are TGTGCCAGCAGCTCCGCTGGAAACACCATATATTTT.

The sample holds a few counts of this clone. The rearrangement uses TRBV7-3 and TRBJ2-2; TRBD1 or TRBD2 may be the D gene (5 bases each). The CDR3 has 15 amino acids. Trimming removed 8 bases at V and 0 bases at J, with 13 bases between. Germline CDR1 and CDR2: SGHTA and FQGTGA. CDR3: CASRSGGPNTGELFF. Written as DNA, the CDR3 is TGTGCCAGCCGCAGTGGGGGACCGAACACCGGGGAGCTGTTTTTT.

This clone has a handful of counts. The rearrangement joins TRBV2 to TRBJ1-1; 7 bases agree with TRBD1. Germline V gene data show CDR1 as SNHLY and CDR2 as FYNNEI. V lost 6 bases and J lost 3; bases outside the gene matches: 7. The CDR3 extends over 14 amino acids. CDR3 DNA: TGTGCCAGCAGCGAGGACAGGAGGGACACTGAAGCTTTCTTT. Translating gives CASSEDRRDTEAFF.

V usage is TRBV5-1 and J usage is TRBJ2-5; 10 bases are a match to TRBD1. Germline V gives CDR1 SGHRS, CDR2 YFSETQ. The CDR3 runs to 15 residues. With 4 bases clipped from V and 4 bases from J, the junction kept 7 bases outside the gene matches. CDR3 DNA sequence: TGCGCCAGCAGCATGACAGGGGGCCCGGGAGAGACCCAGTACTTC. It codes for CASSMTGGPGETQYF. Full variable domain (rest looked up from reference TRBV5-1 and TRBJ2-5): KAGVTQTPRYLIKTRGQQVTLSCSPISGHRSVSWYQQTPGQGLQFLFEYFSETQRNKGNFPGRFSGRQFSNSRSEMNVSTLELGDSALYLCASSMTGGPGETQYFGPGTRLLVL.

The gene calls are TRBV15 and TRBJ2-1, with TRBD2 as a possible D gene (5 bases). The CDR3 runs 14 residues. Germline-derived CDR1 and CDR2 are LNHNV and YYDKDF (reference sequence). Trimming took 0 bases from V and 6 from J, leaving 9 bases between them. CDR3 nucleotide sequence: TGTGCCACCAGCAGAGATATTGCGGGCAATGAGCAGTTCTTC. Residues: CATSRDIAGNEQFF.

The chain is built from TRBV7-6 and TRBJ1-1, with 8 positions matching TRBD1. Unmatched junction bases numbered 7, after V lost 4 bases and J lost 0 bases. The CDR3 spans 16 residues. Germline lookup yields CDR1 SGHVS and CDR2 FNYEAQ. CDR3 sequence (DNA): TGTGCCAGCAGCTACGGACAGGGAGGAATGAACACTGAAGCTTTCTTT. Translated, it gives CASSYGQGGMNTEAFF.

This clone appeared a few times. The rearrangement joins TRBV28 to TRBJ2-2, with 7 bases fitting TRBD1. This CDR3 contains 14 residues. Germline CDR1 and CDR2: MDHEN and SYDVKM. Trimming removed 11 bases from V and 4 bases from J; junction bases left unmatched: 10. The CDR3 protein is CAGQGGSRTGELFF. The CDR3 DNA is TGTGCCGGGCAAGGGGGCTCACGCACCGGGGAGCTGTTTTTT.

The CDR3 protein is CASGPVHNSPLHF. CDR3 sequence (DNA): TGTGCCAGTGGGCCGGTCCATAATTCACCCCTCCACTTT. The chain employs TRBV19 and TRBJ1-6; D is undetermined. Trimming removed 8 bases from V and 5 bases from J, with 10 bases in between. The germline CDR1 and CDR2 sequences are LNHDA and SQIVND (reference sequence). The CDR3 sequence is 13 residues long.

The V gene is TRBV9, the J gene TRBJ1-6, with unresolved D. Trimming took off 2 bases at V and 9 bases at J, with 12 bases between the two ends. The CDR3 extends over 14 amino acids. Per the germline V gene, CDR1 is SGDLS and CDR2 is YYNGEE. The CDR3 nucleotides read TGTGCCAGCAGCGTGGGCGGGATGGGTTCACCCCTCCACTTT. Its translation: CASSVGGMGSPLHF.

The chain links TRBV5-1 to TRBJ1-6; TRBD1 matches at 7 bases. The V gene's germline CDR1 is SGHRS and CDR2 YFSETQ. The CDR3 has 16 amino acids. V was pared by 2 bases and J by 7 bases, with 9 bases of the junction left unmatched. The CDR3 DNA is TGCGCCAGCAGCTTAAGAGACAGGGTCCAGAATTCACCCCTCCACTTT. It is translated as CASSLRDRVQNSPLHF.

The chain has TRBV9 and TRBJ2-5, with TRBD2 identical over 8 bases. The V gene's germline CDR1 is SGDLS and CDR2 YYNGEE. J lost 4 bases, V lost 3 bases, and 11 bases had no gene match. The CDR3 totals 16 residues. CDR3 in amino acids: CASSAGRGAWGETQYF. The CDR3 bases are TGTGCCAGCAGCGCCGGGCGGGGGGCTTGGGGAGAGACCCAGTACTTC.

The chain employs TRBV28 and TRBJ2-5; tentatively, D is TRBD1 or TRBD2 (5 bases each). Trimming pared 3 bases from V and 1 base from J, leaving 9 bases between. CDR1 is MDHEN, CDR2 SYDVKM, per germline. This CDR3 has 14 amino acids. The CDR3 DNA sequence: TGTGCCAGCAGTTTTTCGGGGACCCAAGAGACCCAGTACTTC. Protein sequence: CASSFSGTQETQYF.